The present T cell receptor (beta chain) was sequenced within a study of cytomegalovirus exposure and HLA in healthy donors. As for the study in general: The roughly 110 validation repertoires matched the approximately 670 first-cohort repertoires in platform, a later analysis reported.

The method was immunoSEQ multiplex PCR; TCRdb's version includes in-frame clones alone and lacks a portion of them. The data contain 150,000 to 200,000 clones, around 81% of them singletons. Whole-study findings and limits: According to the study, some 160 TCR beta chains were cytomegalovirus-associated.

The ends lost 6 bases at V and 6 bases at J; junction bases unmatched: 7. Looked up from germline, CDR1 is WNHNN and CDR2 is SYGVQD (reference sequence). The CDR3 covers 13 residues. About this clone: Its antigen is as yet unknown.

This TCR derives from a young man in good health and CMV-seropositive. The chain couples TRBV10-1 to TRBJ1-1; the match to TRBD1 covers 7 bases. Sequenced sample: PBMCs. The CDR3 loop reads CASSKEGAAEAFF. The CDR3 DNA follows: TGCGCCAGCAGCAAAGAGGGGGCTGCTGAAGCTTTCTTT.